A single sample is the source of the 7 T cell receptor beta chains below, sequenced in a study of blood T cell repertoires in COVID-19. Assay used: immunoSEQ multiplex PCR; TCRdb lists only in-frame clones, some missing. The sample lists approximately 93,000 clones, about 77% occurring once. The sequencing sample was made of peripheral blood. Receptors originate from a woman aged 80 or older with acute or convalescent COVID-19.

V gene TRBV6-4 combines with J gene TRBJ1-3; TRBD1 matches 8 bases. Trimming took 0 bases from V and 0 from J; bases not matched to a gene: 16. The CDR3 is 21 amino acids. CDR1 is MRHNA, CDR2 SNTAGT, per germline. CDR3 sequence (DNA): TGTGCCAGCAGTGACTCCACAATTCGACAGGGGCAGATCTTCTCTGGAAACACCATATATTTT. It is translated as CASSDSTIRQGQIFSGNTIYF.

The CDR3 spells CASSYSTFLHTEAFF. CDR3 DNA: TGTGCCAGCAGTTACTCGACATTCTTGCACACTGAAGCTTTCTTT. V usage is TRBV6-5 and J usage is TRBJ1-1, with no clear D. CDR3 length equals 15 residues. Germline CDR1 is MNHEY and CDR2 is SVGAGI. V was shortened by 0 bases and J by 3 bases, with 11 bases between the two germline ends.

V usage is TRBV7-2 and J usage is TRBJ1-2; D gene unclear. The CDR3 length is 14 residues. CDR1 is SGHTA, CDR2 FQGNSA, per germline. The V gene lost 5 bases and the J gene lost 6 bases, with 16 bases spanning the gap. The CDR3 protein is CASSPRGLSDGYTF. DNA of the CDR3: TGTGCCAGCAGCCCCCGAGGCCTGAGCGATGGCTACACCTTC.

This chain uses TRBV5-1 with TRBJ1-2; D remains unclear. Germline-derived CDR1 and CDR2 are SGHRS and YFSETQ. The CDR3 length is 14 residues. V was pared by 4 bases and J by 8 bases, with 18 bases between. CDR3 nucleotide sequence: TGCGCCAGCAGCCACGGAGACAAAGGAGGAGGCTACACCTTC. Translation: CASSHGDKGGGYTF. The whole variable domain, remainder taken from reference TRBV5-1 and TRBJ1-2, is KAGVTQTPRYLIKTRGQQVTLSCSPISGHRSVSWYQQTPGQGLQFLFEYFSETQRNKGNFPGRFSGRQFSNSRSEMNVSTLELGDSALYLCASSHGDKGGGYTFGSGTRLTVV.

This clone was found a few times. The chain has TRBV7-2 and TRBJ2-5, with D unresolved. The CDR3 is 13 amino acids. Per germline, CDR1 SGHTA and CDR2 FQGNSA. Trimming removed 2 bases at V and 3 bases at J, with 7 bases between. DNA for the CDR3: TGTGCCAGCAGCTTAAATTCAAAAGAGACCCAGTACTTC. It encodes CASSLNSKETQYF.

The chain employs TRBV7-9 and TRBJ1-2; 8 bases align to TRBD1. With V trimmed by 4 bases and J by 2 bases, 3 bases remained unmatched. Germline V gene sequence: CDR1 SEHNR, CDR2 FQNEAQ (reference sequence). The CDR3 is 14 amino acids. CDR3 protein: CASSSGTGNYGYTF. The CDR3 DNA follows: TGTGCCAGCAGCTCCGGGACAGGCAACTATGGCTACACCTTC.

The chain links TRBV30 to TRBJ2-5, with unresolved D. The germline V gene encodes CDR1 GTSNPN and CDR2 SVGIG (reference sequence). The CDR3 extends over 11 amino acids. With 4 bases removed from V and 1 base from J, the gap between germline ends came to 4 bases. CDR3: CAWNTQETQYF. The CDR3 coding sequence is TGTGCCTGGAACACCCAAGAGACCCAGTACTTC.